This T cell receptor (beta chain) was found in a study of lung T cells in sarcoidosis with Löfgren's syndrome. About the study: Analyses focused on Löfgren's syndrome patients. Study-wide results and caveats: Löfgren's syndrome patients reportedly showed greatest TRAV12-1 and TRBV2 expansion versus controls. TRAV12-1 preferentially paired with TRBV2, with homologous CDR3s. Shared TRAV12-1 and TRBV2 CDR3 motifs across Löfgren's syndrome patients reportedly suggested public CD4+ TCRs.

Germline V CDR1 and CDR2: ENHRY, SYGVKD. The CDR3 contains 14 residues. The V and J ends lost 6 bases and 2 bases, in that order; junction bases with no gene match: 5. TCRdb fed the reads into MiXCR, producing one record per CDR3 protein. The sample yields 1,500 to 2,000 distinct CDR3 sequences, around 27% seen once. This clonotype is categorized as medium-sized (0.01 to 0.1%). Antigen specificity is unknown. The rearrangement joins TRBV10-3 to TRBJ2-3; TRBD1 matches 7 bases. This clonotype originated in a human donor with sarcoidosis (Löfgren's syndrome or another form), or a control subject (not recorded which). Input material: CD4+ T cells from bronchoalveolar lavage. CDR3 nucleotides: TGTGCCATCAGGGACGACAGGGACACAGATACGCAGTATTTT. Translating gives CAIRDDRDTDTQYF.